This T cell receptor (beta chain) comes out of a study of shared clonotypes between healthy human individuals. This CDR3 has 14 amino acids. Trimming took 4 bases from V and 3 from J, leaving 15 bases between them. Germline V gene data show CDR1 as SQVTM and CDR2 as ANQGSEA. General study findings and limits: Represented genetic and exposure-history diversity was restricted by having few donors. Generation of non-shared clonotypes was less probable than generation of clonotypes shared by all four donors.

As to this clone: Antigen unknown.

At deep level, the assay was performed. Repertoires were generated with immunoSEQ multiplex PCR, while TCRdb's copy carries only in-frame clones and drops some. The data hold some 2,500,000 clones, with under 95% observed a single time. The chain links TRBV29-1 to TRBJ1-2; D unclear. This sequence originates from a man aged 18 to 30 in good health. Some clones in this sample may be carry-over from other donors' samples. Sample: naive CD4+ T cells from PBMCs. The subset here: CD45RA+ positively selected. CDR3 bases: TGCAGCGTTGGCTTCCTCCTCGGAGACTATGGCTACACCTTC. Its translation: CSVGFLLGDYGYTF.